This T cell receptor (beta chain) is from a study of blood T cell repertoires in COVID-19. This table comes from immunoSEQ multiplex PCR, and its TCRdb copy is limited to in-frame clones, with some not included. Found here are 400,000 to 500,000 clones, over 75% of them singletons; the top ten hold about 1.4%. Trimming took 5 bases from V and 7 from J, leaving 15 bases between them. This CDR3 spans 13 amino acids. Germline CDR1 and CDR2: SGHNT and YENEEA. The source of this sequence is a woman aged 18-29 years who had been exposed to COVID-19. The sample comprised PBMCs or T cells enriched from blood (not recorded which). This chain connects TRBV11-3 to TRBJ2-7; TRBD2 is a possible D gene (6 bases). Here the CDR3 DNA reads TGTGCCAGCAGCCGGGACTCCGCTCGGGAGCAGTACTTC. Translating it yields CASSRDSAREQYF.